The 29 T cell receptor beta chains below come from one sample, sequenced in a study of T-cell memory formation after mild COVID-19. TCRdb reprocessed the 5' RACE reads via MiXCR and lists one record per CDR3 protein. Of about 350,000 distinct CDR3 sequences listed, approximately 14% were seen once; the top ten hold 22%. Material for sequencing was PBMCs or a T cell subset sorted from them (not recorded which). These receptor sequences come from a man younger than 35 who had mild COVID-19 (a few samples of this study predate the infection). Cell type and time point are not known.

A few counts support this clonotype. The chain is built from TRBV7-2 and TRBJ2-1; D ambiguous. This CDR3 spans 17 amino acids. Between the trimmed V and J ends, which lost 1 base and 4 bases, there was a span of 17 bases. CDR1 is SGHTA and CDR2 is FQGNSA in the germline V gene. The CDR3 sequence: CASSLEWKVTRYNEQFF. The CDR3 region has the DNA TGTGCCAGCAGCTTAGAGTGGAAGGTAACGCGGTACAATGAGCAGTTCTTC.

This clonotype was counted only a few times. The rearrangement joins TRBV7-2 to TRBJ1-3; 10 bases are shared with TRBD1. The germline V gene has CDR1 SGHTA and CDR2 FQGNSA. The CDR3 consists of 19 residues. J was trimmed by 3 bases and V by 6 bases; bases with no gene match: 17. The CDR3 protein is CASRSLPGQGNGGGNTIYF. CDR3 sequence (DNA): TGTGCCAGCAGATCGTTACCGGGACAGGGGAACGGAGGTGGAAACACCATATATTTT.

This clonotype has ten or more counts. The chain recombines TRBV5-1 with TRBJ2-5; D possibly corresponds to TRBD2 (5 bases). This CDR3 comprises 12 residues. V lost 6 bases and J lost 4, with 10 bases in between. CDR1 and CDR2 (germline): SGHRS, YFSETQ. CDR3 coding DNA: TGCGCCAGCACCCTTGAGGGAGAGACCCAGTACTTC. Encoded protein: CASTLEGETQYF.

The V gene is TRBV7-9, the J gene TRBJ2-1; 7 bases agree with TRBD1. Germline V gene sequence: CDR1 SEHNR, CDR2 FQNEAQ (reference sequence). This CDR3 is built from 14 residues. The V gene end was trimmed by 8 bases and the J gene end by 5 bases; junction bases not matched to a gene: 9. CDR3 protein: CASVRQGVDNEQFF. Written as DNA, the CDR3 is TGTGCCAGCGTCAGGCAGGGGGTCGACAATGAGCAGTTCTTC. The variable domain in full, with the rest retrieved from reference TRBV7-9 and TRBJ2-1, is DTGVSQNPRHKITKRGQNVTFRCDPISEHNRLYWYRQTLGQGPEFLTYFQNEAQLEKSRLLSDRFSAERPKGSFSTLEIQRTEQGDSAMYLCASVRQGVDNEQFFGPGTRLTVL.

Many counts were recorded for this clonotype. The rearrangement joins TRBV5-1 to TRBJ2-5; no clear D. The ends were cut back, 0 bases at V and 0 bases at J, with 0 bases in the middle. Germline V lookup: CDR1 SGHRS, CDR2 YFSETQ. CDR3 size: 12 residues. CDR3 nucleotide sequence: TGCGCCAGCAGCTTGGACCAAGAGACCCAGTACTTC. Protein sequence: CASSLDQETQYF.

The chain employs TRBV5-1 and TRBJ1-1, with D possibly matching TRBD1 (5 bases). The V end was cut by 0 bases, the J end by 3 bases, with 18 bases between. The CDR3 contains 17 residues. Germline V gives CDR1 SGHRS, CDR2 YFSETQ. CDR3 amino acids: CASSLVGLLRGDTEAFF. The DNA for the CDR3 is TGCGCCAGCAGCTTGGTTGGCCTCCTTCGAGGGGACACTGAAGCTTTCTTT.

The CDR3 bases are TGTGCCACCAGTGATTTGTGGACAGGGTCGAACACCGGGGAGCTGTTTTTT. Translation gives CATSDLWTGSNTGELFF. The chain uses TRBV24-1 and TRBJ2-2; 8 bases agree with TRBD1. The CDR3 is 17 amino acids. Germline V lookup: CDR1 KGHDR, CDR2 SFDVKD. J was trimmed by 0 bases and V by 0 bases; bases with no gene match: 2.

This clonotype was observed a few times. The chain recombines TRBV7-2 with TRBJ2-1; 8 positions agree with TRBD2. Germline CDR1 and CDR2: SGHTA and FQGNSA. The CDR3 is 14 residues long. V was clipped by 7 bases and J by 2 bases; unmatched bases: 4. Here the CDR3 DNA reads TGTGCCAGCAAGCCCGGGGGGGCCTACAATGAGCAGTTCTTC. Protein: CASKPGGAYNEQFF.

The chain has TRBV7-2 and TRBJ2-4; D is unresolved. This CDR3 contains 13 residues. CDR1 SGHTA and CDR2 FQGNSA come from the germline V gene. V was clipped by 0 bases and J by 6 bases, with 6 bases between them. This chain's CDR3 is CASSLAAVNIQYF. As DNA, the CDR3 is TGTGCCAGCAGCTTAGCGGCCGTAAACATTCAGTACTTC. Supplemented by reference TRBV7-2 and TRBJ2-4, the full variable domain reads GAGVSQSPSNKVTEKGKDVELRCDPISGHTALYWYRQSLGQGLEFLIYFQGNSAPDKSGLPSDRFSAERTGGSVSTLTIQRTQQEDSAVYLCASSLAAVNIQYFGAGTRLSVL.

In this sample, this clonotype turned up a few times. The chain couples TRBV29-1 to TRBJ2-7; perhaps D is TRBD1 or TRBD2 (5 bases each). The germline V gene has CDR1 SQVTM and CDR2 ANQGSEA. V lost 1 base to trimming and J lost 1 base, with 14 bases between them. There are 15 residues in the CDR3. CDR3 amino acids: CSVEAGARNSYEQYF. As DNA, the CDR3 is TGCAGCGTTGAAGCCGGGGCGCGGAATTCCTACGAGCAGTACTTC.

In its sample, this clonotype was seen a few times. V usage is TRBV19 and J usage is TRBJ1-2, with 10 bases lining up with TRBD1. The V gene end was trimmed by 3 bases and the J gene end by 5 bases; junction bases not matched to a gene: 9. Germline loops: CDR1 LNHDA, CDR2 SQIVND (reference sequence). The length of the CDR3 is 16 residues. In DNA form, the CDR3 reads TGTGCCAGTAGTATCACCGGGACAGGGGCGGCGTATGGCTACACCTTC. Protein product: CASSITGTGAAYGYTF.

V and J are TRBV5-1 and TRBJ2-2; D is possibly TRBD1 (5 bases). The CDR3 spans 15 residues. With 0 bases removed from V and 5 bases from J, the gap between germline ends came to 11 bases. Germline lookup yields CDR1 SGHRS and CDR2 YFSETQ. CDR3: CASSLVPGQTGELFF. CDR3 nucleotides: TGCGCCAGCAGCTTGGTTCCAGGGCAAACCGGGGAGCTGTTTTTT.

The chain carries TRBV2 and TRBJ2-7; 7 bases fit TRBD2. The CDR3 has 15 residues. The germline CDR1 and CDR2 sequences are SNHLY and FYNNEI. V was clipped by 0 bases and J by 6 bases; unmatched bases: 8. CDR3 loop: CASSEALRQRGEQYF. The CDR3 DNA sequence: TGTGCCAGCAGTGAAGCGCTTCGTCAGCGGGGCGAGCAGTACTTC. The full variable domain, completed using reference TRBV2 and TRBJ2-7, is EPEVTQTPSHQVTQMGQEVILRCVPISNHLYFYWYRQILGQKVEFLVSFYNNEISEKSEIFDDQFSVERPDGSNFTLKIRSTKLEDSAMYFCASSEALRQRGEQYFGPGTRLTVT.

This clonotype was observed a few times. Written as DNA, the CDR3 is TGTGCCAGCAGCGTCCGGGACAGGACAGATACGCAGTATTTT. Translating it yields CASSVRDRTDTQYF. J is TRBJ2-3 and V is TRBV6-5; TRBD1 matches 8 bases. The CDR3 is made up of 14 amino acids. V shed 6 bases, J shed 3 bases, and the junction held 5 bases outside the gene matches. Germline assignment: CDR1 MNHEY and CDR2 SVGAGI.

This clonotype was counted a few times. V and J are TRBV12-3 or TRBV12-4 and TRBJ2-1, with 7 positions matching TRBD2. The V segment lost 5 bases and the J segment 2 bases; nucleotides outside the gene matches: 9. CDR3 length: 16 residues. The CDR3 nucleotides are TGTGCCAGCAGTCCACTTCCCGCGGGGGCCTACAATGAGCAGTTCTTC. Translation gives CASSPLPAGAYNEQFF.

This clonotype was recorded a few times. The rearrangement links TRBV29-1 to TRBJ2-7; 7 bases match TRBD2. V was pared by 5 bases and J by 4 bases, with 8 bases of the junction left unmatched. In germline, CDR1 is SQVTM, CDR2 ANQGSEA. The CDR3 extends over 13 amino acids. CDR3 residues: CSVRAAGPYEQYF. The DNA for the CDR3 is TGCAGCGTTCGAGCAGCGGGACCTTACGAGCAGTACTTC.

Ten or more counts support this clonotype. The CDR3 coding sequence is TGTGCCAGCAGTTATGGGGACAGGGGGCGAAATCAGCCCCAGCATTTT. It translates to CASSYGDRGRNQPQHF. The chain is built from TRBV12-3 or TRBV12-4 and TRBJ1-5, with TRBD1 identical over 12 bases. The CDR3 spans 16 residues. V was pared by 4 bases and J by 4 bases, with 5 bases of the junction left unmatched.

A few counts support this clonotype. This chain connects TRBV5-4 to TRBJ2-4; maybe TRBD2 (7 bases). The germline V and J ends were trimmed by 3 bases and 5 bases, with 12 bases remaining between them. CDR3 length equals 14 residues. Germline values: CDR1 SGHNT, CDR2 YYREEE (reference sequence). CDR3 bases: TGTGCCAGCAGCTCGGGGGGCCGCGAAAACATTCAGTACTTC. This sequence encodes CASSSGGRENIQYF.

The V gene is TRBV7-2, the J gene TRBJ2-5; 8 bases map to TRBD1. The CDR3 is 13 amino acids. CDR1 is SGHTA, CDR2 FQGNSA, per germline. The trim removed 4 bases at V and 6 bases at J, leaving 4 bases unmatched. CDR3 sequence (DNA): TGTGCCAGCAGCTGGACAGGGAGACAGACCCAGTACTTC. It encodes CASSWTGRQTQYF.

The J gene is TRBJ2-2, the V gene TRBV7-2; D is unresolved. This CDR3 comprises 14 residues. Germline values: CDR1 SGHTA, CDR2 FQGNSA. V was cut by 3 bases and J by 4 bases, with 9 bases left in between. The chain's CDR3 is CASSFQGPTGELFF. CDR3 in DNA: TGTGCCAGCAGCTTCCAAGGACCCACCGGGGAGCTGTTTTTT.

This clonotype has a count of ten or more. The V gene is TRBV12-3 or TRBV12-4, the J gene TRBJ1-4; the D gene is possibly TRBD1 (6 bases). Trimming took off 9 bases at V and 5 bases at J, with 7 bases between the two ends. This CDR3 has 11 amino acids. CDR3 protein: CASRGNEKLFF. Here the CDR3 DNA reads TGTGCCAGTAGGGGGAATGAAAAACTGTTTTTT.

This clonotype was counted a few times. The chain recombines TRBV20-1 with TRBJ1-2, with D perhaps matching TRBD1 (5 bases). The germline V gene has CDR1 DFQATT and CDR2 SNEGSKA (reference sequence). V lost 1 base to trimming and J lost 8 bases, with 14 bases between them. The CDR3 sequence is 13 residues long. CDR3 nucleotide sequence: TGCAGTGCTAGAGTAAATGGGGACTGGGGCTACACCTTC. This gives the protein CSARVNGDWGYTF.

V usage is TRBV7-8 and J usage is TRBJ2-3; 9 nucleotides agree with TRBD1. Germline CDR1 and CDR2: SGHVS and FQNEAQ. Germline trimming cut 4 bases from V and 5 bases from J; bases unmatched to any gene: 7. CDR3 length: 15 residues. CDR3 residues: CASSSTGGSGDTQYF. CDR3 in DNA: TGTGCCAGCAGCTCGACAGGGGGGAGCGGAGATACGCAGTATTTT.

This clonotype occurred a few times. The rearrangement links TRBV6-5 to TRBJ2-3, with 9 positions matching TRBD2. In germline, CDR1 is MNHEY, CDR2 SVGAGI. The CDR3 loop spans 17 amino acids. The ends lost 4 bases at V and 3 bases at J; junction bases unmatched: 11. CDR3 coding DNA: TGTGCCAGCAGTTCCCGCAAAGGCGGGGGGGCAACAGATACGCAGTATTTT. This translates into CASSSRKGGGATDTQYF.

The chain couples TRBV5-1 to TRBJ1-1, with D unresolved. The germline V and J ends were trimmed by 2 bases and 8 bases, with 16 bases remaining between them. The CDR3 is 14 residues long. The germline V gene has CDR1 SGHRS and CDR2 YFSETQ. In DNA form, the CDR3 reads TGCGCCAGCAGCTTTTCTACCTCGGGGTTCGAAGCTTTCTTT. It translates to CASSFSTSGFEAFF.

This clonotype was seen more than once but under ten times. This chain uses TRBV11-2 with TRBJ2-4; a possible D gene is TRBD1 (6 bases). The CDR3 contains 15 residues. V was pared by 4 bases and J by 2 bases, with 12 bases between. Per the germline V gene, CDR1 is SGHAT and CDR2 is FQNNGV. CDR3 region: CASSSPRGSKNIQYF. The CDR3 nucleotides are TGTGCCAGCAGCTCCCCCAGGGGATCCAAAAACATTCAGTACTTC.

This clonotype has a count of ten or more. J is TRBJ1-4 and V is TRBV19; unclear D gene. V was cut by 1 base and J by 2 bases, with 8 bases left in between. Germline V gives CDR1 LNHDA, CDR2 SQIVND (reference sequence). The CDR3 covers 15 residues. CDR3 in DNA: TGTGCCAGTAGTATAGTCGGAGCCACTAATGAAAAACTGTTTTTT. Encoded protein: CASSIVGATNEKLFF. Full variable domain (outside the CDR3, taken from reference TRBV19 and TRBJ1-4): DGGITQSPKYLFRKEGQNVTLSCEQNLNHDAMYWYRQDPGQGLRLIYYSQIVNDFQKGDIAEGYSVSREKKESFPLTVTSAQKNPTAFYLCASSIVGATNEKLFFGSGTQLSVL.

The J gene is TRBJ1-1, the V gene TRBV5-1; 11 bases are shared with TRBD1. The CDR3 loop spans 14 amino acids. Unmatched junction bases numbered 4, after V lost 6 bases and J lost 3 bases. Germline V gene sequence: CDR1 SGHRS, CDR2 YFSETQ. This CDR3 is CASTGQGAHTEAFF. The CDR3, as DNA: TGCGCCAGCACAGGACAGGGGGCTCACACTGAAGCTTTCTTT.

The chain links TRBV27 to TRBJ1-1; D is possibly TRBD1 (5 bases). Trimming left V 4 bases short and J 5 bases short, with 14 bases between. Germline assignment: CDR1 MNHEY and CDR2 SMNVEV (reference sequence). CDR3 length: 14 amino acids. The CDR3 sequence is CASSSREGRTEAFF. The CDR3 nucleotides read TGTGCCAGCAGTTCCCGGGAGGGACGGACTGAAGCTTTCTTT.